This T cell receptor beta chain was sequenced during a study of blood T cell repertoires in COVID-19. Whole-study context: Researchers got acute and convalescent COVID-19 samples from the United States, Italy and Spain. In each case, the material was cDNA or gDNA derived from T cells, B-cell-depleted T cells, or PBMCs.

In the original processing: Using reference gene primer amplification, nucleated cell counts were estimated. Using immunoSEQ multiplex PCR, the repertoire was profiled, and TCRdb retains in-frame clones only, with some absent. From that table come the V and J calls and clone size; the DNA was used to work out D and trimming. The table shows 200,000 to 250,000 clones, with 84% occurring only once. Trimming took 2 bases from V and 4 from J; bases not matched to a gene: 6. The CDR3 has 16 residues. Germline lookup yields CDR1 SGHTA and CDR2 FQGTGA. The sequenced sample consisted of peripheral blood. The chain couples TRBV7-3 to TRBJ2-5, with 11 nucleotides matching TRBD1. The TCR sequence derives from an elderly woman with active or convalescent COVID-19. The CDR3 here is CASSLHRTGGIETQYF. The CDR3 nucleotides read TGTGCCAGCAGCTTACATCGGACAGGGGGCATAGAGACCCAGTACTTC.